This TCR beta chain was captured in a study of cytomegalovirus exposure and HLA in healthy donors. Study-wide points: Equally common other TCR beta chains were less clonally expanded than HLA-associated ones, a later analysis found.

The PCR employed 60 Vbeta primers together with 13 Jbeta primers. The protocol was immunoSEQ multiplex PCR, while the TCRdb copy is restricted to in-frame clones and leaves out a portion. The data contain about 150,000 clones, around 80% of them seen just once; the ten biggest clones take up roughly 12%. Concerning this clone: What it recognizes is unknown.

The ends lost 1 base at V and 6 bases at J; junction bases unmatched: 5. The CDR3 totals 15 residues. In germline, CDR1 is SGHTA, CDR2 FQGNSA. V is TRBV7-2 and J is TRBJ2-7, with 11 bases identical to TRBD2. The TCR originated in a man aged 25-40 years in good health and CMV-seropositive. The sequenced sample consisted of PBMCs. The chain's CDR3 is CASSLGLAGGREQYF. CDR3 bases: TGTGCCAGCAGCTTAGGGTTAGCGGGAGGGCGCGAGCAGTACTTC.